Each of the 9 T cell receptor beta chains below was sequenced from the same sample in a study of shared T cell receptors in the human thymus. Repertoires were generated with immunoSEQ multiplex PCR, while TCRdb's copy carries only in-frame clones and drops some. The sample lists about 380,000 clones, 95% occurring once. Specimen: thymocytes. These receptors came from a human donor.

The chain carries TRBV4-1 and TRBJ2-7; D unclear. Germline V gene sequence: CDR1 MGHRA, CDR2 YSYEKL. The CDR3 length is 14 residues. V lost 0 bases and J 1 base, leaving 7 bases between the germline ends. CDR3 amino acids: CASSQEDGSYEQYF. CDR3 DNA sequence: TGCGCCAGCAGCCAAGAGGACGGATCCTACGAGCAGTACTTC.

This rearrangement joins TRBV5-4 to TRBJ1-6; weak D call: TRBD1 (5 bases). The CDR3 length is 15 residues. The germline gives CDR1 SGHNT, CDR2 YYREEE (reference sequence). The V gene lost 4 bases and the J gene lost 5 bases, with 13 bases spanning the gap. CDR3 in DNA: TGTGCCAGCAGCCCCGACAGCCTCGATAATTCACCCCTCCACTTT. Encoded protein: CASSPDSLDNSPLHF.

This clone was seen once. The V and J genes are TRBV5-5 and TRBJ2-7; D remains unclear. V dropped 4 bases and J dropped 6 bases, with 17 bases sitting between them. Germline V lookup: CDR1 SGHKS, CDR2 YYEKEE (reference sequence). This CDR3 spans 14 amino acids. The CDR3 spells CASSLLGRAVEQYF. The CDR3 DNA sequence: TGTGCCAGCAGCCTCCTGGGTAGGGCAGTCGAGCAGTACTTC.

The V call is TRBV19, the J call TRBJ2-7; unclear D gene. V shed 2 bases and J shed 1 base, with 12 bases lying between them. There are 15 residues in the CDR3. CDR1 LNHDA and CDR2 SQIVND come from the germline V gene (reference sequence). CDR3: CASSISSPNSYEQYF. CDR3 nucleotide sequence: TGTGCCAGTAGTATAAGTAGCCCGAATTCCTACGAGCAGTACTTC.

The V call is TRBV27, the J call TRBJ2-7; TRBD1 agrees at 7 bases. CDR3 size: 18 residues. The germline gives CDR1 MNHEY, CDR2 SMNVEV (reference sequence). Germline trimming cut 8 bases from V and 0 bases from J; bases unmatched to any gene: 19. DNA of the CDR3: TGTGCCAGCGGAGAAGGATTCGCCGAAGCAGGGGGCTCCTACGAGCAGTACTTC. Protein: CASGEGFAEAGGSYEQYF.

This sequence joins TRBV27 and TRBJ1-5; 7 bases fit TRBD1. CDR3 length: 15 residues. J lost 0 bases, V lost 6 bases, and 5 bases had no gene match. Germline lookup yields CDR1 MNHEY and CDR2 SMNVEV (reference sequence). The CDR3 nucleotides are TGTGCCAGCAGGATAGACAGGGATAGCAATCAGCCCCAGCATTTT. Protein sequence: CASRIDRDSNQPQHF.

This clone came up a few times. CDR3 residues: CASSLEKPDRGSYSNQPQHF. The CDR3 region has the DNA TGTGCCAGCAGCTTAGAAAAACCGGACAGGGGATCTTATAGCAATCAGCCCCAGCATTTT. The V gene is TRBV7-6, the J gene TRBJ1-5, with 9 bases aligning to TRBD1. CDR3 length: 20 amino acids. Looked up from germline, CDR1 is SGHVS and CDR2 is FNYEAQ. The ends lost 1 base at V and 0 bases at J; junction bases unmatched: 13.

The V call is TRBV18, the J call TRBJ2-3; D not certain. V was pared by 3 bases and J by 6 bases, with 22 bases between. Germline lookup yields CDR1 KGHSH and CDR2 LQKENI. The CDR3 consists of 17 residues. The CDR3 sequence: CASSPRLELSPLDTQYF. Written as DNA, the CDR3 is TGTGCCAGCTCACCGCGGTTGGAGCTTTCACCCCTGGATACGCAGTATTTT.

This chain connects TRBV4-1 to TRBJ1-5; tentatively, D is TRBD1 (6 bases). Trimming took off 1 base at V and 5 bases at J, with 18 bases between the two ends. Germline CDR1 is MGHRA and CDR2 is YSYEKL. The CDR3 covers 17 residues. This CDR3 reads CASSQGGGGPGDQPQHF. Here the CDR3 DNA reads TGCGCCAGCAGCCAAGGCGGAGGGGGACCGGGAGATCAGCCCCAGCATTTT.